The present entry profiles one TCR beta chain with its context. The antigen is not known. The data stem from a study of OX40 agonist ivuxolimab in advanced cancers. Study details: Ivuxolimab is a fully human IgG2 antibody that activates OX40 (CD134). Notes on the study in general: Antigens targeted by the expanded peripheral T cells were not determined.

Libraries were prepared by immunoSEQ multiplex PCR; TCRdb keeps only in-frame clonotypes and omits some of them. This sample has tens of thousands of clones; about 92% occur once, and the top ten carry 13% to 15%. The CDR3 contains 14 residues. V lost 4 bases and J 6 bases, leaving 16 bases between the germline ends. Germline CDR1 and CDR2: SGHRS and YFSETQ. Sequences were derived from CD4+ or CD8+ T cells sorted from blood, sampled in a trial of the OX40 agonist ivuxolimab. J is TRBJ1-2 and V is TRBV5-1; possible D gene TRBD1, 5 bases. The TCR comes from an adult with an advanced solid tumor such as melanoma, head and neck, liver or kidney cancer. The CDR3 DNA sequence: TGCGCCAGCAGCGCCCTGGGACCGTTTGATGGCTACACCTTC. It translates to CASSALGPFDGYTF.